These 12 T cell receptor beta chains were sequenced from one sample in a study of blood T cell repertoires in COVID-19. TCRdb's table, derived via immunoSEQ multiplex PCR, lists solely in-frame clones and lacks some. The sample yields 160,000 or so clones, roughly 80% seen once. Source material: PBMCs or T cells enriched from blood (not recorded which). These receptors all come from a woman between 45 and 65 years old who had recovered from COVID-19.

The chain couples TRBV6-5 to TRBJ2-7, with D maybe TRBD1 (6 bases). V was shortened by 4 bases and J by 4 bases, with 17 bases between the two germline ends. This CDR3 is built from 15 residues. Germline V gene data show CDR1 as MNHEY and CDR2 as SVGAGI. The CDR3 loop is CASSSNRVRSYEQYF. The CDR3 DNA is TGTGCCAGCAGTTCAAACAGGGTCCGCTCTTACGAGCAGTACTTC.

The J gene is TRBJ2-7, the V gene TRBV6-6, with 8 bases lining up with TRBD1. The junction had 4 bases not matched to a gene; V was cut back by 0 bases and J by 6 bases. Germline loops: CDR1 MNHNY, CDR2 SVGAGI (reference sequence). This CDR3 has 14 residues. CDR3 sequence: CASSYSPGGVEQYF. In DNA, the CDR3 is TGTGCCAGCAGTTACTCGCCAGGGGGCGTCGAGCAGTACTTC.

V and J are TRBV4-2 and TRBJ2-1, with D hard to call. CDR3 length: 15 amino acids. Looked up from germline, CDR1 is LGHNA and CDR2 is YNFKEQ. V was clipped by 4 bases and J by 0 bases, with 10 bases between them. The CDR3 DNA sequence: TGTGCCAGCAGCCTAGACTTTAGCTCCTACAATGAGCAGTTCTTC. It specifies CASSLDFSSYNEQFF.

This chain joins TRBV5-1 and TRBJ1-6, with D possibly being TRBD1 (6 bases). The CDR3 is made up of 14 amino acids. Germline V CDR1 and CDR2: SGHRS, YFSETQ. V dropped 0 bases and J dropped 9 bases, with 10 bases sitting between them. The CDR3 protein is CASSLDPQGSPLHF. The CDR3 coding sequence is TGCGCCAGCAGCTTGGACCCACAGGGTTCACCCCTCCACTTT.

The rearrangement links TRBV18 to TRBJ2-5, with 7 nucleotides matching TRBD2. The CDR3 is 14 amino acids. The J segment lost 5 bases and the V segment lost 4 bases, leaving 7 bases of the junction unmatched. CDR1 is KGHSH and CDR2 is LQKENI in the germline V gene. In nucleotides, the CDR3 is TGTGCCAGCTCACAGCTAGCGGAGAGGGAGACCCAGTACTTC. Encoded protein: CASSQLAERETQYF.

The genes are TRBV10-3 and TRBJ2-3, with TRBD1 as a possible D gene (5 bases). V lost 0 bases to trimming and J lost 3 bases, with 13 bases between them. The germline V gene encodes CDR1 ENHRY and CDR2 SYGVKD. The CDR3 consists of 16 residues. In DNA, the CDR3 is TGTGCCATCAGTGAGTCCTCCGCAAGGGGTACAGATACGCAGTATTTT. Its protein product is CAISESSARGTDTQYF.

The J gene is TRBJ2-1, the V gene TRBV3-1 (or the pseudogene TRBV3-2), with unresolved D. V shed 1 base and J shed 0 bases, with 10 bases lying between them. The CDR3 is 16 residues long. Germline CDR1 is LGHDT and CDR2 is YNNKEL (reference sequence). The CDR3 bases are TGTGCCAGCAGCCAAGGAGCTCTGCTCTCCTACAATGAGCAGTTCTTC. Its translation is CASSQGALLSYNEQFF.

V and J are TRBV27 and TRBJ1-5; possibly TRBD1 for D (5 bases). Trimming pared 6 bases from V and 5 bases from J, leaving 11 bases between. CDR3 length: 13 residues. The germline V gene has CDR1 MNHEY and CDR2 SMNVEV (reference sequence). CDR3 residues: CASRGHGDQPQHF. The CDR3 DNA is TGTGCCAGCAGAGGACATGGGGATCAGCCCCAGCATTTT.

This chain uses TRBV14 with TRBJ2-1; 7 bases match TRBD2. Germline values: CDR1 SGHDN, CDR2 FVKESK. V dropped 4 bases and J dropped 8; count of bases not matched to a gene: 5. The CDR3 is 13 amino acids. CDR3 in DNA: TGTGCCAGCAGCCTTCAGACTAGCTATGAGCAGTTCTTC. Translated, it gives CASSLQTSYEQFF.

The CDR3 region has the DNA TGTGCCAGTACCCTCAAGGGGGAGTTAAACACTGAAGCTTTCTTT. This codes for CASTLKGELNTEAFF. The V and J genes are TRBV19 and TRBJ1-1, with D possibly being TRBD1 (6 bases). CDR3 length: 15 residues. Germline loops: CDR1 LNHDA, CDR2 SQIVND (reference sequence). The V end was cut by 7 bases, the J end by 2 bases, with 17 bases between.

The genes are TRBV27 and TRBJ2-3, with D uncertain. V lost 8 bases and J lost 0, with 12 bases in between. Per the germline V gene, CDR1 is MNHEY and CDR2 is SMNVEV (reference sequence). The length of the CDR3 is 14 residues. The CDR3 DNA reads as TGTGCCAGCCGCGGCGCCCAAAGCACAGATACGCAGTATTTT. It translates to CASRGAQSTDTQYF.

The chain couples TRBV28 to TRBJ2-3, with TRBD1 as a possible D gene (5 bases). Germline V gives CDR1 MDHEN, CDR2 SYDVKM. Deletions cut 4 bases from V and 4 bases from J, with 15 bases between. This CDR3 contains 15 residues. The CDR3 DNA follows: TGTGCCAGCAGTTCCTCCCAGGGCCGGGCAGATACGCAGTATTTT. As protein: CASSSSQGRADTQYF. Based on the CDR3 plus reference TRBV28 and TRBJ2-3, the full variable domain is DVKVTQSSRYLVKRTGEKVFLECVQDMDHENMFWYRQDPGLGLRLIYFSYDVKMKEKGDIPEGYSVSREKKERFSLILESASTNQTSMYLCASSSSQGRADTQYFGPGTRLTVL.